Below, one TCR beta chain is given with its context. Its antigen is unidentified. The sample belongs to a study of vaccination and CD4 T cells after COVID-19. CD4+ T cells that had been cultured provided DNA sequenced with the Oncomine TCR Beta short-read assay. From the PCR reads, TCRdb called clonotypes with MiXCR, one entry per CDR3 protein. In the table there are 20,000 to 25,000 distinct CDR3 sequences, approximately 40% of which are singletons. Stated treatment: roughly 10-day PBMC culture with coronavirus spike peptide pools or control peptides (ViraFEST assay). Germline loops: CDR1 MNHNS, CDR2 SASEGT. The CDR3 extends over 13 amino acids. V lost 3 bases, J lost 7 bases, and 5 bases stayed unmatched.

J is TRBJ1-2 and V is TRBV6-1, with 7 bases aligning to TRBD1. The clonotype comes from a human donor who had recovered from COVID-19. Sequenced here: CD4+ T cells from blood, cultured in vitro, sampled before SARS-CoV-2 vaccination. CDR3 DNA sequence: TGTGCCAGCAGTGACAGGTACAGGGGTGGCTACACCTTC. Translation: CASSDRYRGGYTF.